Included here is one T cell receptor (beta chain) sequence, with context. No antigen is known for it. The Oncomine TCR Beta short-read assay was applied to DNA of cultured CD4+ T cells. In TCRdb, the PCR reads were re-called with MiXCR into one record per CDR3 protein. The table records 15,000 to 20,000 distinct CDR3 sequences, 50% of them present only once. Treatment described: roughly 10-day PBMC culture with coronavirus spike peptide pools or control peptides (ViraFEST assay). First, ViraFEST expanded antigen-specific T cells with peptide pools, and next it sequenced the TCRs. Each well held a few million PBMCs in IL-2 (about 9.5 IU/ml) medium with roughly 11 ug/ml peptide pools. This sample was taken from a study of vaccination and CD4 T cells after COVID-19. Study-wide background: Researchers treated cells with overlapping spike peptides taken from SARS-CoV-2, HCoV-NL63, HCoV-OC43 and HCoV-229E.

Sequencing was performed on CD4+ T cells from blood, cultured in vitro. The TCR comes from a human donor who had recovered from COVID-19.

The CDR3 sequence: CASSQMTLSEAFF. In nucleotides, the CDR3 is TGTGCCAGCAGCCAAATGACCCTTTCTGAAGCTTTCTTT. The V and J genes are TRBV3-1 and TRBJ1-1; D is unclear. With 2 bases removed from V and 6 bases from J, the gap between germline ends came to 10 bases. The germline gives CDR1 LGHDT, CDR2 YNNKEL (reference sequence). CDR3 length: 13 amino acids. Filled out from reference TRBV3-1 and TRBJ1-1, the complete variable domain reads DTAVSQTPKYLVTQMGNDKSIKCEQNLGHDTMYWYKQDSKKFLKIMFSYNNKELIINETVPNRFSPKSPDKAHLNLHINSLELGDSAVYFCASSQMTLSEAFFGQGTRLTVV.